This T cell receptor beta chain derives from a study of monozygotic twins with inflammatory bowel disease. Following a re-call of the 5' RACE reads, TCRdb has one entry per CDR3 protein and lacks DNA. The listing records roughly 120,000 distinct CDR3 sequences. CDR1 and CDR2 (germline): SGHVS, FNYEAQ. CDR3 length: 21 amino acids. V usage is TRBV7-6 and J usage is TRBJ2-6; TCRdb picks TRBD2, but there is no DNA to check that call. This TCR came from a human donor with ulcerative colitis or Crohn's disease, or a healthy co-twin of an affected twin (not recorded which). Sequencing was done on a sample of blood. Here the CDR3 reads CASSHTRGLAGWLVRANVLTF.